The 14 T cell receptor beta chains below all came from one sample that was sequenced in a study of glioma-infiltrating T cells. Using RNA template, CDR3s of TCR alpha and beta were amplified with iRepertoire arm-PCR. From the multiplex PCR reads, TCRdb called clonotypes with MiXCR, one entry per CDR3 protein. Altogether fewer than 500,000 distinct CDR3 sequences are present, less than 50% being singletons, with the ten largest covering about 12%. Sequenced sample: glioma tissue, nonneoplastic brain tissue, or PBMCs (not recorded which). All receptors come from a human donor with low-grade glioma or glioblastoma, undergoing nonglioma brain surgery, or in good health (not recorded which).

This clonotype appeared a few times. The V and J genes are TRBV7-2 and TRBJ1-2; D may be TRBD1 (5 bases). The V end lost 4 bases, the J end lost 4 bases, and 19 bases lay between the germline ends. Germline V CDR1 and CDR2: SGHTA, FQGNSA. The CDR3 is made up of 16 amino acids. The CDR3 DNA is TGTGCCAGCAGCTCTCTCAGGGCGGCCCCCCCCTATGGCTACACCTTC. The encoded protein is CASSSLRAAPPYGYTF. The variable domain in full, completed from reference TRBV7-2 and TRBJ1-2, reads GAGVSQSPSNKVTEKGKDVELRCDPISGHTALYWYRQSLGQGLEFLIYFQGNSAPDKSGLPSDRFSAERTGGSVSTLTIQRTQQEDSAVYLCASSSLRAAPPYGYTFGSGTRLTVV.

This clonotype occurred many times. The chain joins TRBV6-1 to TRBJ2-3; TRBD2 matches at 10 bases. Germline V gives CDR1 MNHNS, CDR2 SASEGT. Germline trimming cut 6 bases from V and 0 bases from J; bases unmatched to any gene: 0. The CDR3 is 14 residues long. For the CDR3, the DNA is TGTGCCAGCAGACTAGCGGGGAGCACAGATACGCAGTATTTT. Its protein is CASRLAGSTDTQYF.

This clonotype appeared a few times. The chain employs TRBV25-1 and TRBJ2-5, with TRBD1 identical over 10 bases. Germline CDR1 reads MGHDK; CDR2 reads SYGVNS. The CDR3 has 17 amino acids. Trimming took 2 bases from V and 5 from J; bases not matched to a gene: 11. CDR3 region: CASSEGGRQGAWETQYF. In DNA, the CDR3 is TGTGCCAGCAGTGAAGGGGGGAGACAGGGGGCTTGGGAGACCCAGTACTTC.

The table lists this clonotype with many counts. This rearrangement joins TRBV7-9 to TRBJ1-1, with unresolved D. The V end was cut by 2 bases, the J end by 1 base, with 5 bases between. The CDR3 spans 13 residues. The germline V gene encodes CDR1 SEHNR and CDR2 FQNEAQ (reference sequence). The CDR3 loop is CASSLNGNTEAFF. The CDR3 DNA follows: TGTGCCAGCAGCTTAAATGGGAACACTGAAGCTTTCTTT.

The CDR3 sequence: CASSSKRELNEQFF. The CDR3 DNA follows: TGTGCCAGCAGCTCCAAGCGGGAGTTAAATGAGCAGTTCTTC. The chain uses TRBV5-4 and TRBJ2-1; 8 bases are a match to TRBD2. Germline CDR1 and CDR2: SGHNT and YYREEE (reference sequence). This CDR3 region has 14 residues. The V gene end was trimmed by 3 bases and the J gene end by 7 bases; junction bases not matched to a gene: 6. Using reference TRBV5-4 and TRBJ2-1 for the parts outside the CDR3, the full variable domain is ETGVTQSPTHLIKTRGQQVTLRCSSQSGHNTVSWYQQALGQGPQFIFQYYREEENGRGNFPPRFSGLQFPNYSSELNVNALELDDSALYLCASSSKRELNEQFFGPGTRLTVL.

There are a few counts of this clonotype. V gene TRBV6-2 or TRBV6-3 combines with J gene TRBJ2-2; tentatively, D is TRBD2 (6 bases). The CDR3 runs 16 residues. Per germline, CDR1 MNHEY and CDR2 SVGEGT. Trimming took 2 bases from V and 0 from J, leaving 10 bases between them. CDR3 loop: CASSYTWGANTGELFF. CDR3 nucleotide sequence: TGTGCCAGCAGTTACACGTGGGGGGCGAACACCGGGGAGCTGTTTTTT.

As for this clonotype: The junction shows a germline mismatch at one end, possibly a read error. The chain is built from TRBV20-1 and TRBJ1-2; D uncertain. The length of the CDR3 is 12 residues. From germline, CDR1 is DFQATT and CDR2 SNEGSKA (reference sequence). The CDR3 coding sequence is TGCAGTTCTAGTCACAGACTCTATGGCTACACCTTC. It specifies CSSSHRLYGYTF.

This clonotype has more than one count but fewer than ten. The chain combines TRBV10-3 with TRBJ2-3, with 9 positions matching TRBD2. The junction had 19 bases not matched to a gene; V was cut back by 6 bases and J by 0 bases. The CDR3 totals 20 residues. Germline values: CDR1 ENHRY, CDR2 SYGVKD. The CDR3 DNA follows: TGTGCCATCAGCGCTTCTGGAGGATGGCGGGAGGGCCTAAGCACAGATACGCAGTATTTT. It is translated as CAISASGGWREGLSTDTQYF.

There are many counts of this clonotype. J is TRBJ2-7 and V is TRBV28; D possibly corresponds to TRBD1 (6 bases). V was cut by 4 bases and J by 3 bases, with 7 bases left in between. The germline gives CDR1 MDHEN, CDR2 SYDVKM. This CDR3 region has 12 residues. Written as DNA, the CDR3 is TGTGCCAGCAGTTCGGACAGCTACGAGCAGTACTTC. Protein: CASSSDSYEQYF.

This chain joins TRBV7-2 and TRBJ1-2, with no clear D. The CDR3 loop spans 15 amino acids. The V gene's germline CDR1 is SGHTA and CDR2 FQGNSA. The V end lost 4 bases, the J end lost 1 base, and 13 bases lay between the germline ends. This chain's CDR3 is CASSSPGRVNYGYTF. As DNA, the CDR3 is TGTGCCAGCAGCTCCCCCGGGAGGGTTAACTATGGCTACACCTTC.

J is TRBJ1-5 and V is TRBV27; 7 nucleotides align to TRBD1. Germline lookup yields CDR1 MNHEY and CDR2 SMNVEV (reference sequence). This CDR3 has 14 residues. The J segment lost 7 bases and the V segment lost 3 bases, leaving 6 bases of the junction unmatched. The DNA of the CDR3 is TGTGCCAGCAGTTTGAGGGGGCACGAACAGCCCCAGCATTTT. Its protein is CASSLRGHEQPQHF.

Many counts were recorded for this clonotype. V and J are TRBV6-2 or TRBV6-3 and TRBJ2-7, with TRBD2 identical over 10 bases. This CDR3 comprises 14 residues. Per the germline V gene, CDR1 is MNHEY and CDR2 is SVGEGT. V was clipped by 4 bases and J by 6 bases; unmatched bases: 6. The CDR3 loop reads CASSFLAGEVEQYF. The CDR3 coding sequence is TGTGCCAGCAGTTTTCTAGCGGGAGAAGTCGAGCAGTACTTC.

The J gene is TRBJ1-1, the V gene TRBV20-1, with TRBD1 identical over 10 bases. CDR3 size: 15 residues. V dropped 1 base and J dropped 4; count of bases not matched to a gene: 6. CDR1 and CDR2 (germline): DFQATT, SNEGSKA (reference sequence). The chain's CDR3 is CSARATDRGLTEAFF. The CDR3 DNA is TGCAGTGCTAGAGCCACTGACAGGGGGCTCACTGAAGCTTTCTTT.

This clonotype appeared many times. The germline gene is not matched at one end of the junction; a read error may be the cause. The gene calls are TRBV20-1 and TRBJ2-7; TRBD1 matches 8 bases. Per the germline V gene, CDR1 is DFQATT and CDR2 is SNEGSKA (reference sequence). This CDR3 contains 11 residues. The CDR3 nucleotides read TGCAGTGCCAGAGACAGGGGCGAGCAGTACTTC. As protein: CSARDRGEQYF.